This TCR beta chain was sequenced for a study of blood T cells in healthy people across ages. This clonotype came up a few times. Sample-barcoded 5' priming and a J-beta primer mix drove a second PCR of roughly 6 to 12 cycles. Each CDR3 protein gets one entry after TCRdb re-called the 5' RACE reads with MiXCR. The sample holds 540,000 or so distinct CDR3 sequences; less than 25% are singletons and the top ten take 8.7%. They isolated at least 7 million PBMCs from each sample. Per the germline V gene, CDR1 is MNHEY and CDR2 is SMNVEV (reference sequence). The CDR3 length is 16 residues. V shed 3 bases and J shed 2 bases, with 16 bases lying between them. In addition, the sample was reused for a study of T cells of mothers and their children.

This receptor was obtained from a boy between 10 and 17 years old in good health. The chain combines TRBV27 with TRBJ2-5; D may correspond to TRBD1 or TRBD2 (5 bases each). The sequenced material came from blood. The CDR3 region is CASSFAPGRGQETQYF. The CDR3 DNA follows: TGTGCCAGCAGTTTTGCGCCGGGACGCGGTCAAGAGACCCAGTACTTC.